This T cell receptor beta chain appears in the sequencing data of a study of vaccination and CD4 T cells after COVID-19. Study details: Overlapping peptides covering the spike proteins of SARS-CoV-2, HCoV-NL63, HCoV-OC43 and HCoV-229E were added to stimulate cells.

V shed 1 base and J 3 bases; nucleotides not matched to a gene: 4. Germline-derived CDR1 and CDR2 are DFQATT and SNEGSKA (reference sequence). The CDR3 runs to 14 residues. A note on this clonotype: Its matching antigen is unknown.

Study-level points and caveats: For convalescent patients, 304 of the 307 vaccine-specific clones analyzed were classified as spike mono-reactive.

Cultured CD4+ T cell DNA underwent sequencing with the Oncomine TCR Beta short-read assay. Once CD4+ T cells had been cultured, genomic DNA was extracted from them. TCRdb re-called the PCR reads with MiXCR, one entry per CDR3 protein. Counted here are about 18,000 distinct CDR3 sequences, approximately 78% occurring once; the ten biggest clones make up 16%. Treatment specified: roughly ten-day PBMC culture with coronavirus spike peptide pools or control peptides (ViraFEST assay). T cells were expanded with peptide pools, and expanded clonotypes were identified by TCR sequencing. The chain employs TRBV20-1 and TRBJ2-5, with 8 bases aligning to TRBD2. This clonotype was obtained from a human donor who received a COVID-19 vaccine. The sample here was CD4+ T cells from blood, cultured in vitro, taken after SARS-CoV-2 vaccination. The DNA of the CDR3 is TGCAGTGCTAGAGGAGCGGGGGTGGAAGAGACCCAGTACTTC. It yields the protein CSARGAGVEETQYF.